This T cell receptor beta chain emerged from a study of CD8+ T cells in alopecia areata. About the study: Once tofacitinib had been taken for 6 to 18 months, 6 months off drug followed. The study's findings and limits: Lesional tissue from the scalp (especially in alopecia totalis/universalis) showed higher clonality than normal scalp. With patients, TCR sharing proved less clear than in mice, a difference possibly related to HLA.

The investigators collected lesional scalp punch biopsies and peripheral blood from alopecia areata patients. Turning to this clone: What it binds is unknown.

Investigators isolated RNA and reverse transcribed it into cDNA to act as the sequencing template. The method was immunoSEQ multiplex PCR; TCRdb's version includes in-frame clones alone and lacks a portion of them. The table lists around 50,000 clones, almost 97% of them singletons. The CDR3 extends over 14 amino acids. V was cut by 1 base and J by 4 bases, with 8 bases left in between. Germline CDR1 SGHVS, CDR2 FNYEAQ. The clonotype was recovered from a human donor with alopecia areata. The V call is TRBV7-6, the J call TRBJ2-1; no reliable D call. The material sequenced was CD8+ T cells sorted from blood, taken at week 0. The CDR3 DNA sequence: TGTGCCAGCAGCTTAGGGGAAGTGTACAATGAGCAGTTCTTC. As protein: CASSLGEVYNEQFF. Full variable domain (rest looked up from reference TRBV7-6 and TRBJ2-1): GAGVSQSPRYKVTKRGQDVALRCDPISGHVSLYWYRQALGQGPEFLTYFNYEAQQDKSGLPNDRFSAERPEGSISTLTIQRTEQRDSAMYRCASSLGEVYNEQFFGPGTRLTVL.